This TCR beta chain emerged from a study of graft-versus-host responses after intestinal transplantation. Study at large: Transplantation in recipients was multivisceral, liver-intestinal, or isolated intestinal. Every recipient had anti-thymocyte globulin induction and about three years of tacrolimus plus steroids.

This clone appeared once. Its antigen is currently unknown. The CDR3 totals 17 residues. Trimming pared 2 bases from V and 7 bases from J, leaving 23 bases between. The germline V gene has CDR1 SGHAT and CDR2 FQDESV (reference sequence). Profiled with immunoSEQ multiplex PCR; TCRdb holds only in-frame clones, not every one. The top ten clones hold about 0.7% of a sample with around 110,000 clones, about nine tenths of them seen once. Broader study findings: Recipient marrow held GvH clones, some first seen in ileum or blood. Circulating GvH clones peaking coincided with falling HvG clones soon after transplant.

The material was unstimulated CD4+ T cells sorted from spleen or lymph node cells, obtained before transplant. The V call is TRBV11-1, the J call TRBJ1-1, with no clear D. This receptor was taken from a human donor who was the organ donor for an intestinal transplant. The CDR3 is CASSLTPTWAGAGEAFF. The CDR3 nucleotides read TGTGCCAGCAGCTTAACCCCCACCTGGGCGGGCGCCGGTGAAGCTTTCTTT.